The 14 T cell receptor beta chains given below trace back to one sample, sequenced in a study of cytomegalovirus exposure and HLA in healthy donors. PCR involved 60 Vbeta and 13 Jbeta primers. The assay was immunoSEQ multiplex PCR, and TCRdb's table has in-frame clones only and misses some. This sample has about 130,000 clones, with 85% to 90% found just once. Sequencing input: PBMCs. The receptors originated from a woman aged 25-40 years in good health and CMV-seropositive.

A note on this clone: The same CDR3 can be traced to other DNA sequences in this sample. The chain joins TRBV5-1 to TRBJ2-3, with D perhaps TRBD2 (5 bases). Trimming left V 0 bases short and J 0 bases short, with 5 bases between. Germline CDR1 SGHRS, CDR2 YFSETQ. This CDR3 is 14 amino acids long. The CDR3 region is CASSLGGSTDTQYF. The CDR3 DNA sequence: TGCGCCAGCAGCTTGGGAGGGAGCACAGATACGCAGTATTTT.

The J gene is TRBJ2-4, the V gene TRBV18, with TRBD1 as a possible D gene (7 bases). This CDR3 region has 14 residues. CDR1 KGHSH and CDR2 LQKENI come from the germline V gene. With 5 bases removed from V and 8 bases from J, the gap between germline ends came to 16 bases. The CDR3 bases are TGTGCCAGCTCATCGACAGGGTGGGGGGACATTCAGTACTTC. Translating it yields CASSSTGWGDIQYF. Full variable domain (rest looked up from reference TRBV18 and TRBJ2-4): NAGVMQNPRHLVRRRGQEARLRCSPMKGHSHVYWYRQLPEEGLKFMVYLQKENIIDESGMPKERFSAEFPKEGPSILRIQQVVRGDSAAYFCASSSTGWGDIQYFGAGTRLSVL.

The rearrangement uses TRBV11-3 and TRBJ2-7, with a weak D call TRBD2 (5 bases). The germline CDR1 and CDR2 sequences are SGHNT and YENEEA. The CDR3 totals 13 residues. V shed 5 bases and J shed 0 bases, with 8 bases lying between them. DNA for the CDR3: TGTGCCAGCAGCCGCCGGGACTCCTACGAGCAGTACTTC. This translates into CASSRRDSYEQYF.

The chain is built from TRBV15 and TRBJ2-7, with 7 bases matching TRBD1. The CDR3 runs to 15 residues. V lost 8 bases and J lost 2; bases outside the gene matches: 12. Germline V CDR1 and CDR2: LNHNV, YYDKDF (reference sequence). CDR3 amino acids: CATSPYGQAAYEQYF. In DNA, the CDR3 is TGTGCCACCTCCCCTTACGGACAGGCTGCCTACGAGCAGTACTTC.

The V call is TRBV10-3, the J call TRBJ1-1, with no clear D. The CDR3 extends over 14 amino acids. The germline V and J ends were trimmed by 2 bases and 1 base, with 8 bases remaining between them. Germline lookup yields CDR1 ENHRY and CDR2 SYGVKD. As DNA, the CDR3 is TGTGCCATCAGTGAGGCGGCGGGGAACACTGAAGCTTTCTTT. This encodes CAISEAAGNTEAFF.

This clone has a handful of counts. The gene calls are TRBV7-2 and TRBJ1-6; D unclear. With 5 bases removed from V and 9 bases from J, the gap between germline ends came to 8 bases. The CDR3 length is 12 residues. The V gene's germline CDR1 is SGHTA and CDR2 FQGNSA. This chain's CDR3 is CASSLPPSPLHF. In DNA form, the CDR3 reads TGTGCCAGCAGCCTACCTCCTTCACCCCTCCACTTT. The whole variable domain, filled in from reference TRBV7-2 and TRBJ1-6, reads GAGVSQSPSNKVTEKGKDVELRCDPISGHTALYWYRQSLGQGLEFLIYFQGNSAPDKSGLPSDRFSAERTGGSVSTLTIQRTQQEDSAVYLCASSLPPSPLHFGNGTRLTVT.

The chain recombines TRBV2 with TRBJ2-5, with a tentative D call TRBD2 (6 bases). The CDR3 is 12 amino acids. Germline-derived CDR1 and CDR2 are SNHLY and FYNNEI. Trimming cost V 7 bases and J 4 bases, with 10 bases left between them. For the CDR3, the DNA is TGTGCCAGCAAGGTGGAGGGAGAGACCCAGTACTTC. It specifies CASKVEGETQYF. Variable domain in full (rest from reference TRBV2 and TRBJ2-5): EPEVTQTPSHQVTQMGQEVILRCVPISNHLYFYWYRQILGQKVEFLVSFYNNEISEKSEIFDDQFSVERPDGSNFTLKIRSTKLEDSAMYFCASKVEGETQYFGPGTRLLVL.

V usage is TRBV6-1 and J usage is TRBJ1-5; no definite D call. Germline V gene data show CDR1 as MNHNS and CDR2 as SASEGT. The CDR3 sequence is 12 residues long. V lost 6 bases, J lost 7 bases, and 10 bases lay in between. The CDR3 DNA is TGTGCCAGCAGCCGAGGGAAACAGCCCCAGCATTTT. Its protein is CASSRGKQPQHF.

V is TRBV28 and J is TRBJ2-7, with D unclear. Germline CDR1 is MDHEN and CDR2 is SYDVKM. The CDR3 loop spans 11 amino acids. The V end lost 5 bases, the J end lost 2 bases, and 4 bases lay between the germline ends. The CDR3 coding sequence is TGTGCCAGCAGTGCGGCCTACGAGCAGTACTTC. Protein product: CASSAAYEQYF.

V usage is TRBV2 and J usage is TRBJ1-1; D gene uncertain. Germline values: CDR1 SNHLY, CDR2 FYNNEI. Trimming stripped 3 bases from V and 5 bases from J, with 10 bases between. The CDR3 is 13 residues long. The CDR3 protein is CASSEPGITEAFF. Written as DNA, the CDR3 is TGTGCCAGCAGTGAGCCGGGGATAACTGAAGCTTTCTTT.

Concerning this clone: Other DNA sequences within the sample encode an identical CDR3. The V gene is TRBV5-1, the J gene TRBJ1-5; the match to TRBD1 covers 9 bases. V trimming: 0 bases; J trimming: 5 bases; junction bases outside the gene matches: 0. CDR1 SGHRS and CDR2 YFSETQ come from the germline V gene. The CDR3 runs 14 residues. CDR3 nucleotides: TGCGCCAGCAGCTTGGGACAGGGGGATCAGCCCCAGCATTTT. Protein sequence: CASSLGQGDQPQHF.

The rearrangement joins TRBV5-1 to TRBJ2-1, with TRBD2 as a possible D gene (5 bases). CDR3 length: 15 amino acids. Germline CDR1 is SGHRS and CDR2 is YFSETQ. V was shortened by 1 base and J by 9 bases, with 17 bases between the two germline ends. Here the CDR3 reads CASSLRVTGDGEQFF. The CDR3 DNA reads TGCGCCAGCAGCTTGAGAGTGACCGGGGATGGTGAGCAGTTCTTC.

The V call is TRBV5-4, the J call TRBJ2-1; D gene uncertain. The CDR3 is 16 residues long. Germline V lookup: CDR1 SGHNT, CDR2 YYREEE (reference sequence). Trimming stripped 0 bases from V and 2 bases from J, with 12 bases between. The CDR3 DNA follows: TGTGCCAGCAGCTTGGGGAGCGCCCTCCCCTACAATGAGCAGTTCTTC. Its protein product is CASSLGSALPYNEQFF.

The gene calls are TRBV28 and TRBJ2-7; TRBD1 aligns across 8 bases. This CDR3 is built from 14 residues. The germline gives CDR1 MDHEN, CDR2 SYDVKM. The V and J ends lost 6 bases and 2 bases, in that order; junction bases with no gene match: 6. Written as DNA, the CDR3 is TGTGCCAGCAGCCTCGGACAGGGAACCTACGAGCAGTACTTC. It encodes CASSLGQGTYEQYF.